The 21 T cell receptor beta chains below all came from one sample that was sequenced in a study of cytomegalovirus exposure and HLA in healthy donors. Vbeta (60) and Jbeta (13) primers were used in the PCR. This table comes from immunoSEQ multiplex PCR, and its TCRdb copy is limited to in-frame clones, with some not included. The table shows approximately 81,000 clones, with roughly 84% occurring only once. Sequences were obtained from PBMCs. These receptor sequences come from a woman in her forties or fifties in good health and CMV-seronegative.

The V and J genes are TRBV6-6 and TRBJ1-2; 8 bases line up with TRBD1. The length of the CDR3 is 15 residues. Germline V gives CDR1 MNHNY, CDR2 SVGAGI (reference sequence). The trim removed 5 bases at V and 2 bases at J, leaving 7 bases unmatched. CDR3 in amino acids: CASSKFGQGNYGYTF. CDR3 nucleotides: TGTGCCAGCAGTAAATTCGGACAGGGAAACTATGGCTACACCTTC.

The V gene is TRBV7-9, the J gene TRBJ2-7; D is possibly TRBD2 (6 bases). The CDR3 runs to 14 residues. With 4 bases removed from V and 3 bases from J, the gap between germline ends came to 13 bases. Germline values: CDR1 SEHNR, CDR2 FQNEAQ (reference sequence). Here the CDR3 reads CASSSVAEGYEQYF. CDR3 nucleotides: TGTGCCAGCAGCTCAGTAGCGGAAGGCTACGAGCAGTACTTC.

The chain combines TRBV7-2 with TRBJ2-2; TRBD2 agrees at 9 bases. The germline gives CDR1 SGHTA, CDR2 FQGNSA. This CDR3 region has 15 residues. The junction had 15 bases not matched to a gene; V was cut back by 5 bases and J by 14 bases. CDR3 region: CASSPGAGGNTGLFF. DNA for the CDR3: TGTGCCAGCAGCCCTGGGGCGGGGGGGAACACCGGCCTGTTTTTT.

The rearrangement uses TRBV7-8 and TRBJ1-3; a possible D gene is TRBD1 (5 bases). Trimming stripped 2 bases from V and 0 bases from J, with 14 bases between. Germline CDR1 is SGHVS and CDR2 is FQNEAQ. This CDR3 contains 17 residues. Written as DNA, the CDR3 is TGTGCCAGCAGCTTATGGGTCAGGGTTTCCTCTGGAAACACCATATATTTT. This codes for CASSLWVRVSSGNTIYF. Together with reference TRBV7-8 and TRBJ1-3, the CDR3 gives the full variable domain: GAGVSQSPRYKVAKRGQDVALRCDPISGHVSLFWYQQALGQGPEFLTYFQNEAQLDKSGLPSDRFFAERPEGSVSTLKIQRTQQEDSAVYLCASSLWVRVSSGNTIYFGEGSWLTVV.

V and J are TRBV5-1 and TRBJ1-1; TRBD1 is a possible D gene (5 bases). Germline values: CDR1 SGHRS, CDR2 YFSETQ. V lost 3 bases, J lost 1 base, and 10 bases lay in between. CDR3 length: 14 residues. The CDR3, as DNA: TGCGCCAGCAGCTACTACGGACAGAACACTGAAGCTTTCTTT. It codes for CASSYYGQNTEAFF.

The chain links TRBV4-2 to TRBJ1-5; D is unresolved. With 5 bases removed from V and 0 bases from J, the gap between germline ends came to 20 bases. The CDR3 runs to 18 residues. Germline CDR1 LGHNA, CDR2 YNFKEQ. The DNA for the CDR3 is TGTGCCAGCAGCACGACTCTCTCAATCAAGAGTAGCAATCAGCCCCAGCATTTT. It yields the protein CASSTTLSIKSSNQPQHF.

This chain links TRBV5-6 with TRBJ1-2; possibly TRBD1 for D (5 bases). Germline-derived CDR1 and CDR2 are SGHDT and YYEEEE. The CDR3 has 13 residues. V lost 1 base, J lost 2 bases, and 6 bases lay in between. The CDR3, as DNA: TGTGCCAGCAGCTTGAGGGGAAACTATGGCTACACCTTC. It specifies CASSLRGNYGYTF.

V is TRBV28 and J is TRBJ1-1; 7 bases are a match to TRBD1. V was clipped by 2 bases and J by 8 bases; unmatched bases: 11. This CDR3 has 15 residues. Germline-derived CDR1 and CDR2 are MDHEN and SYDVKM. The chain's CDR3 is CASSLRGRGGLEAFF. As DNA, the CDR3 is TGTGCCAGCAGTTTACGGGGAAGAGGGGGCTTGGAAGCTTTCTTT.

This clone was seen a single time. V is TRBV14 and J is TRBJ2-1; 7 positions match TRBD2. Per germline, CDR1 SGHDN and CDR2 FVKESK. The CDR3 consists of 15 residues. V was pared by 4 bases and J by 1 base, with 4 bases of the junction left unmatched. The CDR3 reads CASSPQRGSYNEQFF. The DNA of the CDR3 is TGTGCCAGCAGCCCCCAGCGGGGATCCTACAATGAGCAGTTCTTC.

The J gene is TRBJ2-1, the V gene TRBV11-2; 14 bases line up with TRBD2. The trim removed 5 bases at V and 8 bases at J, leaving 5 bases unmatched. The CDR3 extends over 15 amino acids. Germline V gene lookup returns CDR1 SGHAT and CDR2 FQNNGV. CDR3 loop: CASSLGLAGVYEQFF. CDR3 sequence (DNA): TGTGCCAGCAGCCTGGGACTAGCGGGAGTGTATGAGCAGTTCTTC.

The V and J genes are TRBV16 and TRBJ1-4; 10 nucleotides align to TRBD1. Trimming took 5 bases from V and 8 from J; bases not matched to a gene: 2. The CDR3 is 13 residues long. Germline V gene lookup returns CDR1 KGHSY and CDR2 FQNENV. CDR3 amino acids: CASSLDRGEKLFF. CDR3 sequence (DNA): TGTGCCAGCAGCTTGGACAGGGGGGAAAAACTGTTTTTT.

The chain recombines TRBV29-1 with TRBJ2-2; TRBD2 aligns across 14 bases. Germline CDR1 SQVTM, CDR2 ANQGSEA. The CDR3 length is 16 residues. The V and J ends lost 5 bases and 7 bases, in that order; junction bases with no gene match: 9. The CDR3 reads CSVMGLAGEEGGELFF. The DNA for the CDR3 is TGCAGCGTTATGGGACTAGCGGGAGAGGAGGGCGGGGAGCTGTTTTTT.

This clone has just one count. This chain connects TRBV10-1 to TRBJ1-5; D unresolved. Germline CDR1 reads WNHNN; CDR2 reads SYGVQD (reference sequence). This CDR3 has 17 residues. Deletions cut 11 bases from V and 0 bases from J, with 23 bases between. The CDR3 bases are TGCGCCGCCCCCCAAGCGAAGGAGAGCTATAGCAATCAGCCCCAGCATTTT. It specifies CAAPQAKESYSNQPQHF.

This clone has more than one count but fewer than ten. The CDR3 DNA sequence: TGCGCCAGCAGCCAAGAGACGGGAACGAACACTGAAGCTTTCTTT. This sequence encodes CASSQETGTNTEAFF. The V and J genes are TRBV4-3 and TRBJ1-1; D uncertain. This CDR3 is 15 amino acids long. Germline V lookup: CDR1 LGHNA, CDR2 YSLEER. V gave up 0 bases and J gave up 1 base, with 9 bases separating them.

V gene TRBV6-5 combines with J gene TRBJ2-4, with D tentatively TRBD2 (6 bases). CDR3 length equals 16 residues. Germline loops: CDR1 MNHEY, CDR2 SVGAGI. Trimming cost V 0 bases and J 0 bases, with 9 bases left between them. The chain's CDR3 is CASSYSQGGAKNIQYF. The CDR3 nucleotides are TGTGCCAGCAGTTACTCGCAGGGAGGAGCCAAAAACATTCAGTACTTC.

V and J are TRBV9 and TRBJ1-5, with 9 bases fitting TRBD1. V shed 0 bases and J 6 bases; nucleotides not matched to a gene: 4. The CDR3 extends over 15 amino acids. CDR1 and CDR2 (germline): SGDLS, YYNGEE. In nucleotides, the CDR3 is TGTGCCAGCAGCGTAGGAGGGACAGGGTTTCAGCCCCAGCATTTT. Amino acids: CASSVGGTGFQPQHF.

V usage is TRBV30 and J usage is TRBJ1-6; D not certain. With 3 bases removed from V and 12 bases from J, the gap between germline ends came to 12 bases. The CDR3 has 12 amino acids. CDR1 and CDR2 (germline): GTSNPN, SVGIG (reference sequence). The CDR3 region has the DNA TGTGCCTGGAGGCGCTCGAGCGGACCCCTCCACTTT. This codes for CAWRRSSGPLHF. Full variable domain (remainder filled in from reference TRBV30 and TRBJ1-6): SQTIHQWPATLVQPVGSPLSLECTVEGTSNPNLYWYRQAAGRGLQLLFYSVGIGQISSEVPQNLSASRPQDRQFILSSKKLLLSDSGFYLCAWRRSSGPLHFGNGTRLTVT.

The chain joins TRBV12-5 to TRBJ1-5; D is undetermined. This CDR3 is built from 13 residues. V shed 0 bases and J shed 6 bases, with 6 bases lying between them. Germline values: CDR1 LGHNT, CDR2 FRNRAP. CDR3 sequence: CASGLVRGQPQHF. The CDR3 region has the DNA TGTGCTAGTGGTTTGGTACGGGGTCAGCCCCAGCATTTT.

The chain has TRBV30 and TRBJ2-5; perhaps TRBD1 as D (6 bases). CDR3 size: 14 residues. Per the germline V gene, CDR1 is GTSNPN and CDR2 is SVGIG (reference sequence). Trimming left V 8 bases short and J 4 bases short, with 20 bases between. CDR3 DNA: TGTGCCGCCTCAGGGGTGACTCATGGAGAGACCCAGTACTTC. This codes for CAASGVTHGETQYF.

The chain is built from TRBV11-1 and TRBJ2-7, with D possibly being TRBD1 (6 bases). Per the germline V gene, CDR1 is SGHAT and CDR2 is FQDESV (reference sequence). The CDR3 is made up of 14 amino acids. V was trimmed by 5 bases and J by 2 bases, leaving 13 bases between them. The CDR3: CASSPTGAPYEQYF. DNA of the CDR3: TGTGCCAGCAGCCCGACAGGTGCCCCCTACGAGCAGTACTTC.

The rearrangement links TRBV7-9 to TRBJ1-1, with 11 positions matching TRBD1. V lost 5 bases and J lost 5; bases outside the gene matches: 7. CDR3 size: 15 residues. CDR1 and CDR2 (germline): SEHNR, FQNEAQ (reference sequence). In nucleotides, the CDR3 is TGTGCCAGCAGCCCCGGACAGGGGGCGAGAACTGAAGCTTTCTTT. Its protein product is CASSPGQGARTEAFF.